Below are 9 T cell receptor beta chains sequenced from a single sample in a study of radiation and T cells in renal cell carcinoma. Treatment noted: 15 Gy SBRT to primary tumor, nephrectomy 4 weeks later. The assay was immunoSEQ multiplex PCR, and TCRdb's table has in-frame clones only and misses some. The sample consists of some 16,000 clones, about half of them appearing once. Sequenced here: tumor tissue, sampled from a patient whose treatment included radiotherapy and nephrectomy. These receptors all stem from a woman aged 60-75 years with renal cell carcinoma.

The chain couples TRBV7-9 to TRBJ2-2; the D is unclear. The V gene's germline CDR1 is SEHNR and CDR2 FQNEAQ (reference sequence). The CDR3 covers 12 residues. V lost 0 bases and J lost 6, with 2 bases in between. DNA for the CDR3: TGTGCCAGCAGCTTAGCTCCCGGGGAGCTGTTTTTT. Its protein product is CASSLAPGELFF.

Only one count was recorded for this clone. This chain joins TRBV5-5 and TRBJ1-2, with D perhaps TRBD1 (5 bases). V gave up 1 base and J gave up 2 bases, with 9 bases separating them. The CDR3 extends over 14 amino acids. The germline gives CDR1 SGHKS, CDR2 YYEKEE (reference sequence). In DNA form, the CDR3 reads TGTGCCAGCAGCTTGAGTCAGGGAAACTATGGCTACACCTTC. Translated: CASSLSQGNYGYTF.

This sequence joins TRBV19 and TRBJ2-7; no reliable D call. CDR1 and CDR2 (germline): LNHDA, SQIVND (reference sequence). With 6 bases removed from V and 3 bases from J, the gap between germline ends came to 12 bases. The CDR3 totals 13 residues. CDR3 in amino acids: CASSKEGSYEQYF. In DNA, the CDR3 is TGTGCCAGTAGCAAGGAAGGCAGCTACGAGCAGTACTTC.

The rearrangement joins TRBV28 to TRBJ2-2; 8 bases are shared with TRBD1. Germline CDR1 MDHEN, CDR2 SYDVKM. Trimming removed 6 bases from V and 5 bases from J; junction bases left unmatched: 11. This CDR3 spans 16 amino acids. The CDR3 nucleotides are TGTGCCAGCAGGCGACGTCAAACAGGGGGGACCGGGGAGCTGTTTTTT. It is translated as CASRRRQTGGTGELFF. Full variable domain (outside the CDR3, taken from reference TRBV28 and TRBJ2-2): DVKVTQSSRYLVKRTGEKVFLECVQDMDHENMFWYRQDPGLGLRLIYFSYDVKMKEKGDIPEGYSVSREKKERFSLILESASTNQTSMYLCASRRRQTGGTGELFFGEGSRLTVL.

The chain uses TRBV6-6 and TRBJ1-2; 7 bases align to TRBD1. V was pared by 5 bases and J by 4 bases, with 10 bases of the junction left unmatched. Germline values: CDR1 MNHNY, CDR2 SVGAGI (reference sequence). CDR3 length: 15 amino acids. The CDR3 region is CASSLQGGGIYGYTF. In nucleotides, the CDR3 is TGTGCCAGCAGTCTTCAGGGGGGCGGAATCTATGGCTACACCTTC.

A few counts support this clone. V is TRBV9 and J is TRBJ1-3; D not certain. The CDR3 is 15 residues long. The germline gives CDR1 SGDLS, CDR2 YYNGEE. The V end lost 2 bases, the J end lost 2 bases, and 11 bases lay between the germline ends. This CDR3 reads CASSVSTEAGNTIYF. The CDR3 DNA is TGTGCCAGCAGCGTCTCAACAGAAGCTGGAAACACCATATATTTT.

The V and J genes are TRBV18 and TRBJ1-4; perhaps TRBD1 as D (5 bases). From germline, CDR1 is KGHSH and CDR2 LQKENI. Trimming stripped 4 bases from V and 7 bases from J, with 7 bases between. The CDR3 contains 12 residues. The CDR3 here is CASSRRGEKLFF. CDR3 coding DNA: TGTGCCAGCTCACGGAGGGGTGAAAAACTGTTTTTT.

The chain recombines TRBV27 with TRBJ1-4, with 9 bases fitting TRBD1. V lost 5 bases and J lost 6; bases outside the gene matches: 10. The length of the CDR3 is 16 residues. Per germline, CDR1 MNHEY and CDR2 SMNVEV (reference sequence). The CDR3 nucleotides are TGTGCCAGCAGTCCGTACAGGGGGCGGCTAGATGAAAAACTGTTTTTT. This sequence encodes CASSPYRGRLDEKLFF.

This chain uses TRBV5-6 with TRBJ1-5; 10 positions match TRBD1. The CDR3 is 15 amino acids. The V gene end was trimmed by 5 bases and the J gene end by 6 bases; junction bases not matched to a gene: 8. CDR1 is SGHDT and CDR2 is YYEEEE in the germline V gene. This chain's CDR3 is CASSWGTGDSQPQHF. Here the CDR3 DNA reads TGTGCCAGCAGTTGGGGGACAGGGGATAGTCAGCCCCAGCATTTT.